This T cell receptor (beta chain) was retrieved from a study of shared clonotypes between healthy human individuals. Study findings and constraints: Larger richness was generally estimated for naive than memory subsets.

This clone was counted between two and nine times. The antigen remains unidentified. TCRdb's table, derived via immunoSEQ multiplex PCR, lists solely in-frame clones and lacks some. The sample contains hundreds of thousands of clones, 95% of which appear only once. Positively selected for CCR7, the CD45RO-negative cells used as naive CD8 cells excluded terminally differentiated effector memory CD45RA+ cells. V was trimmed by 6 bases and J by 2 bases, leaving 7 bases between them. Germline V gives CDR1 LNHDA, CDR2 SQIVND (reference sequence). The CDR3 spans 13 residues. Sequences were obtained from naive CD8+ T cells sorted from blood. The source is a woman aged 25-40 years in good health. The chain carries TRBV19 and TRBJ2-2; tentative D call: TRBD1 (5 bases). CDR3 in amino acids: CASSQGNTGELFF. The CDR3 DNA is TGTGCCAGTAGCCAGGGTAACACCGGGGAGCTGTTTTTT. The variable domain in full, with the rest retrieved from reference TRBV19 and TRBJ2-2, is DGGITQSPKYLFRKEGQNVTLSCEQNLNHDAMYWYRQDPGQGLRLIYYSQIVNDFQKGDIAEGYSVSREKKESFPLTVTSAQKNPTAFYLCASSQGNTGELFFGEGSRLTVL.